This T cell receptor (beta chain) was sequenced for a study of T cell responses to AZD1222 COVID-19 vaccine. Turning to this clone: Antigen specificity is unknown.

Whole-study findings and limits: Reportedly, nearly half the spike-specific TCRs target unmutated variant regions. Baseline serostatus was positive in only a handful of AZD1222 recipients. Spike-spanning, vaccine-associated CD4 TCRs were dominant at 160-218 and 743-854.

The method was immunoSEQ multiplex PCR; TCRdb's version includes in-frame clones alone and lacks a portion of them. The sample lists under 150,000 clones, just over 90% occurring once. This clonotype was obtained from an adult in good health. Sample: peripheral blood, taken on day 0 of AZD1222 vaccination.

CDR3 sequence: CASSSPLQGPVETQYF. As DNA, the CDR3 is TGTGCCAGCAGTTCACCGCTACAGGGCCCCGTAGAGACCCAGTACTTC. This chain uses TRBV28 with TRBJ2-5, with D perhaps matching TRBD1 (6 bases). Trimming removed 4 bases at V and 4 bases at J, with 19 bases between. The CDR3 length is 16 residues. Germline V gene lookup returns CDR1 MDHEN and CDR2 SYDVKM. Full variable domain (missing parts from reference TRBV28 and TRBJ2-5): DVKVTQSSRYLVKRTGEKVFLECVQDMDHENMFWYRQDPGLGLRLIYFSYDVKMKEKGDIPEGYSVSREKKERFSLILESASTNQTSMYLCASSSPLQGPVETQYFGPGTRLLVL.